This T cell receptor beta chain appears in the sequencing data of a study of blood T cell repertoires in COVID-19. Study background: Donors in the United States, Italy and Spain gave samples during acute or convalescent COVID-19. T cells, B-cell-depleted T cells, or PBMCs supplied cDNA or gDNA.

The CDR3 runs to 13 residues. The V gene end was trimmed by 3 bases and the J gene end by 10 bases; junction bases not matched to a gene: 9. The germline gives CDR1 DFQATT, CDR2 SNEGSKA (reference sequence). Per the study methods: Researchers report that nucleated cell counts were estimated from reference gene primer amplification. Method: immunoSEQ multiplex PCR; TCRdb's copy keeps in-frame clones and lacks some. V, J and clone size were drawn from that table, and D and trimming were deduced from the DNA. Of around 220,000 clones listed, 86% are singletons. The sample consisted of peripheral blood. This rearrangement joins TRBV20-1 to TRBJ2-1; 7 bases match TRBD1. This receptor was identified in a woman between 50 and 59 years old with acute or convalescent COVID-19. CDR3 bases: TGCAGTGCTAGTCGTGGGACAGAGAACGAGCAGTTCTTC. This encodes CSASRGTENEQFF.